The source of this TCR beta chain is a study of OX40 agonist ivuxolimab in advanced cancers. Background on the whole study: The costimulatory receptor OX40 (CD134) was targeted by ivuxolimab, a fully human IgG2 agonistic monoclonal antibody. The monotherapy dose-escalation portion (N of about 49 patients) of the phase I ivuxolimab trial is reported in the paper. The dose-escalation cohort was roughly 83% male with a mean age of about 58 years, ranging from about 23 to 85. Peripheral TCRbeta sequencing was intended to test whether TCR sequence diversity was altered and clonal T-cell expansion was caused by ivuxolimab. Patients were allowed to have had prior anti-PD-1, anti-PD-L1 or anti-CTLA-4 therapy, and 40% of the dose-escalation patients had been treated with checkpoint inhibitors. Among the roughly 50 dose-escalation patients, some 20 had hepatocellular carcinoma, 15 melanoma, 9 renal cell carcinoma and 9 head and neck cancer. Partial responses occurred in three dose-escalation patients: two with cutaneous melanoma and one with hepatocellular carcinoma. Intravenous ivuxolimab was administered to patients every 2 weeks at six dose levels: 0.01, 0.1, 0.3, 1.5, 3 and 10 mg/kg. What the authors observed across the whole study: The antigen specificity of the peripheral T cells that underwent clonal expansion was not determined. After ivuxolimab, expanded clones were on average more numerous among CD8+ T cells than among CD4+ T cells. Low levels of normalized T-cell clonal expansion were also seen in some patients who did not respond. In partial responders in the 0.1-3.0 mg/kg groups, normalized peripheral clonal expansion was found to be among the lowest, especially among CD8+ T cells. Clonal expansion of both CD4+ and CD8+ blood T cells was observed from baseline to week 6 at doses 0.1 to 3.0 mg/kg.

A note on this clone: It lacks a known antigen. Base-call qualities are not available, and no considerably larger clone is one nucleotide away.

The CDR3, from cysteine to phenylalanine, totals 17 residues. The CDR3 DNA has 51 bases and is translated from base 1. V is cut back by 5 bases and J by 0 bases, with 10 bases in the junction unmatched. CDR1 LNHDA and CDR2 SQIVND are derived from the germline V gene (reference sequence). The trial excluded patients who had a history of autoimmune disease or who were on systemic immunosuppression. Peripheral blood for TCR sequencing was collected from all dose cohorts at baseline, on cycle 4 day 1, and on cycle 7 day 1. Samples were obtained from an open-label, multicenter, first-in-human phase I dose-escalation trial of ivuxolimab. The trial enrolled adults with locally advanced or metastatic head and neck squamous cell, hepatocellular, melanoma or renal cell carcinoma. CD4+ and CD8+ T cells were sorted separately from peripheral blood before TCR sequencing. For sequencing of the TCRbeta CDR3 region, genomic DNA was extracted from the sorted cells. The immunoSEQ Assay was used to sequence the TCRbeta CDR3 regions. The table was pulled from immuneACCESS by TCRdb, which kept in-frame rearrangements only. Such tables lose some clones; where checked, under half of the loss comes from unresolved V genes, and the rest has no known cause. The table for this sample lists around 38,000 clones; 82% of them were counted only once. The ten largest account for more than 6.5% of the sample.

Material: CD4+ or CD8+ T cells sorted from blood, obtained in a trial of the OX40 agonist ivuxolimab. The rearranged chain carries TRBV19 and TRBJ2-7; 10 bases in the middle match TRBD2. This TCR was sampled from an adult with an advanced solid tumor such as melanoma, head and neck, liver or kidney cancer. The bases are TGTGCCAGTAGTCCCCGGACTAGCGGAACCGTCTCCTACGAGCAGTACTTC. It encodes CASSPRTSGTVSYEQYF. This CDR3, with the reference TRBV19 and TRBJ2-7 proteins standing in past its ends, gives the full variable domain DGGITQSPKYLFRKEGQNVTLSCEQNLNHDAMYWYRQDPGQGLRLIYYSQIVNDFQKGDIAEGYSVSREKKESFPLTVTSAQKNPTAFYLCASSPRTSGTVSYEQYFGPGTRLTVT.